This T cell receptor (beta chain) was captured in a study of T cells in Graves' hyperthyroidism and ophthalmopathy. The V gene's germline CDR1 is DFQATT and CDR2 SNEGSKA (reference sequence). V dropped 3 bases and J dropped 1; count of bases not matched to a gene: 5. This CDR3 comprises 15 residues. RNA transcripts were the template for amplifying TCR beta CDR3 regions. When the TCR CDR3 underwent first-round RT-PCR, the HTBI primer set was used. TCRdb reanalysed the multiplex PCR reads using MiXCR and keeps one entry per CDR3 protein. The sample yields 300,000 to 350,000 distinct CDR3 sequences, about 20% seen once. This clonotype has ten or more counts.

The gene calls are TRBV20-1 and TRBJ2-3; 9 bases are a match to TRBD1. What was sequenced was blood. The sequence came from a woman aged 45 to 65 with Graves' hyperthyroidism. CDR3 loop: CSARDRGFGTDTQYF. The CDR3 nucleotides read TGCAGTGCTAGGGACAGGGGATTCGGCACAGATACGCAGTATTTT.